Each of the 5 T cell receptor beta chains below was sequenced from the same sample in a study of blood T cell repertoires in COVID-19. Profiling relied on immunoSEQ multiplex PCR, and the TCRdb table lists in-frame clones only, not all of them. The data contain under 60,000 clones, roughly 78% of them singletons. Material for sequencing was peripheral blood. The source is a man between 65 and 85 years old with acute or convalescent COVID-19.

The rearrangement links TRBV7-9 to TRBJ1-6; 10 bases match TRBD1. Germline assignment: CDR1 SEHNR and CDR2 FQNEAQ (reference sequence). The CDR3 length is 15 residues. With 2 bases clipped from V and 10 bases from J, the junction kept 5 bases outside the gene matches. The CDR3 DNA reads TGTGCCAGCAGCTTAATCGACAGGGGGCAGTCACCCCTCCACTTT. Its translation is CASSLIDRGQSPLHF.

V is TRBV11-2 and J is TRBJ2-1, with 10 positions matching TRBD1. This CDR3 has 15 residues. With V trimmed by 5 bases and J by 5 bases, 6 bases remained unmatched. Germline CDR1 is SGHAT and CDR2 is FQNNGV. For the CDR3, the DNA is TGTGCCAGCAGCGCCCGGACAGGGGGACACAATGAGCAGTTCTTC. This codes for CASSARTGGHNEQFF.

The rearrangement joins TRBV12-3 or TRBV12-4 to TRBJ1-2, with D possibly TRBD1 on 5 matching bases. Deletions cut 3 bases from V and 8 bases from J, with 13 bases between. The CDR3 extends over 13 amino acids. The CDR3 DNA follows: TGTGCCAGCAGTTTCGGGGGGATTGTAGGCTACACCTTC. It translates to CASSFGGIVGYTF.

V gene TRBV7-6 combines with J gene TRBJ2-2; 12 bases agree with TRBD2. The CDR3 has 16 amino acids. Germline CDR1 SGHVS, CDR2 FNYEAQ. The V gene end was trimmed by 6 bases and the J gene end by 9 bases; junction bases not matched to a gene: 11. This CDR3 reads CASSQTELAGGRELFF. The CDR3 nucleotides are TGTGCCAGCAGTCAGACCGAACTAGCGGGAGGACGGGAGCTGTTTTTT.

V is TRBV29-1 and J is TRBJ1-2, with D tentatively TRBD1 (5 bases). The germline V gene has CDR1 SQVTM and CDR2 ANQGSEA. The germline V and J ends were trimmed by 0 bases and 2 bases, with 10 bases remaining between them. The CDR3 totals 14 residues. The CDR3 DNA is TGCAGCGTTGAAGATCCGACAGTCAACTATGGCTACACCTTC. It translates to CSVEDPTVNYGYTF.